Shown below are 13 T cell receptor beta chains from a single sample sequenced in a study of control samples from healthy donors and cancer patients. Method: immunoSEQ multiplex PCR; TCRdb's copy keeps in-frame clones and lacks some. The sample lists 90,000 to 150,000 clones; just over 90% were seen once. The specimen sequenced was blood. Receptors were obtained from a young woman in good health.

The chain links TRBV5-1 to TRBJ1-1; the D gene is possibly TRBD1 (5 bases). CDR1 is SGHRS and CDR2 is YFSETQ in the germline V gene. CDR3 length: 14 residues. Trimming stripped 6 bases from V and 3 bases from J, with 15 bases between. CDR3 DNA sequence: TGCGCCAGCACCCTCGGGGGTTCGGACACTGAAGCTTTCTTT. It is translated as CASTLGGSDTEAFF.

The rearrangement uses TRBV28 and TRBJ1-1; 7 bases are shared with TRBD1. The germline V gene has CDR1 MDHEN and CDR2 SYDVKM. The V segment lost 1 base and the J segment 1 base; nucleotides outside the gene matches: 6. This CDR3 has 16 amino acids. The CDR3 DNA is TGTGCCAGCAGTTTATCCCCCCGGACAGGGAACACTGAAGCTTTCTTT. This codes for CASSLSPRTGNTEAFF.

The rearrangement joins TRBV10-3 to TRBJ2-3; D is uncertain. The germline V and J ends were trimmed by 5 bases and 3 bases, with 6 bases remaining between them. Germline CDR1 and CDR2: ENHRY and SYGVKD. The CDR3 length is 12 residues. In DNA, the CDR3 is TGTGCCATCAGTCTGGGTACAGATACGCAGTATTTT. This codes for CAISLGTDTQYF.

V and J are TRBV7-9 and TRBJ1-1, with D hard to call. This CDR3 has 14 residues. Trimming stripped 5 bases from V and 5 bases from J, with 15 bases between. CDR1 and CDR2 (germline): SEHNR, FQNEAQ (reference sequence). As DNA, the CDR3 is TGTGCCAGCAGCCCCTATTCTTTTCAGACTGAAGCTTTCTTT. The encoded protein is CASSPYSFQTEAFF.

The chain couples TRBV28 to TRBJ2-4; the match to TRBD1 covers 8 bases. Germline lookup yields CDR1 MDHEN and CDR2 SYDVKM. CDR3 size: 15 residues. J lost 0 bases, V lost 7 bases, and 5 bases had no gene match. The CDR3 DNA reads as TGTGCCAGCACCACCAGGGGGCTAGCCAAAAACATTCAGTACTTC. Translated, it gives CASTTRGLAKNIQYF.

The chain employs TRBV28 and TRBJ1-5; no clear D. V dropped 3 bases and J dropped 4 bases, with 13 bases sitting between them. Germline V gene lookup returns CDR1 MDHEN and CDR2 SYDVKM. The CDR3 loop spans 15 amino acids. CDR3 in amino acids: CASSFGPLENQPQHF. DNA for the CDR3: TGTGCCAGCAGTTTTGGCCCCTTAGAAAATCAGCCCCAGCATTTT.

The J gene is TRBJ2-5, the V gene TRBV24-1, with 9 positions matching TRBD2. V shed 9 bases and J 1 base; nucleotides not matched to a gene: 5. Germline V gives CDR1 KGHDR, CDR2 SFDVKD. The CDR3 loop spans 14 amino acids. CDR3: CATSLAGTQETQYF. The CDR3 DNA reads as TGTGCCACCTCGCTAGCGGGGACCCAAGAGACCCAGTACTTC.

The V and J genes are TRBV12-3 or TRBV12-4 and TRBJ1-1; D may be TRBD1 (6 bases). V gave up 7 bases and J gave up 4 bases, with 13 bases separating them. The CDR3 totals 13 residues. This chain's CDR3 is CASNTGWGTEAFF. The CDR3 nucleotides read TGTGCCAGCAATACAGGGTGGGGCACTGAAGCTTTCTTT.

The CDR3 sequence: CATTGESSSYNEQFF. The CDR3 coding sequence is TGTGCCACCACGGGAGAATCCTCTTCCTACAATGAGCAGTTCTTC. The gene calls are TRBV19 and TRBJ2-1; TRBD2 might be the D (6 bases). This CDR3 has 15 amino acids. Germline V lookup: CDR1 LNHDA, CDR2 SQIVND (reference sequence). Between the trimmed V and J ends, which lost 10 bases and 1 base, there was a span of 17 bases.

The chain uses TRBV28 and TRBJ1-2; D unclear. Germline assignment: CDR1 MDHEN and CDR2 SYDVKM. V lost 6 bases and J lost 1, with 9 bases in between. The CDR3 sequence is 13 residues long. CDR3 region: CASSLTVNYGYTF. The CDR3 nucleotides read TGTGCCAGCAGCTTAACAGTTAACTATGGCTACACCTTC.

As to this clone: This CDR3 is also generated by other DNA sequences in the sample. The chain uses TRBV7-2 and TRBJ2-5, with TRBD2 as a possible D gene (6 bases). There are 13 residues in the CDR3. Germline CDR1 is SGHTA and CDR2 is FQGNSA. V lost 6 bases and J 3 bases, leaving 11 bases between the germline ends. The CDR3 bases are TGTGCCAGCAGGGGGACTTCTAAAGAGACCCAGTACTTC. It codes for CASRGTSKETQYF.

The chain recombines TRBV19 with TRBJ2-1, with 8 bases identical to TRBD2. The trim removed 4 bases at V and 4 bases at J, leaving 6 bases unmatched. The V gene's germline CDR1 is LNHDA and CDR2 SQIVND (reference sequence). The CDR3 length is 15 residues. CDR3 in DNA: TGTGCCAGTAGTACCCAGCGGGGGCCATACAATGAGCAGTTCTTC. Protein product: CASSTQRGPYNEQFF.

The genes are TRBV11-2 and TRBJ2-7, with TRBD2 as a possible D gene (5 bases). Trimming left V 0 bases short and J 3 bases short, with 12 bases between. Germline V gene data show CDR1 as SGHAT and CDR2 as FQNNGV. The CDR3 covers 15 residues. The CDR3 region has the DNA TGTGCCAGCAGCTTAGAAAGCGGAGGAAGCTACGAGCAGTACTTC. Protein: CASSLESGGSYEQYF.